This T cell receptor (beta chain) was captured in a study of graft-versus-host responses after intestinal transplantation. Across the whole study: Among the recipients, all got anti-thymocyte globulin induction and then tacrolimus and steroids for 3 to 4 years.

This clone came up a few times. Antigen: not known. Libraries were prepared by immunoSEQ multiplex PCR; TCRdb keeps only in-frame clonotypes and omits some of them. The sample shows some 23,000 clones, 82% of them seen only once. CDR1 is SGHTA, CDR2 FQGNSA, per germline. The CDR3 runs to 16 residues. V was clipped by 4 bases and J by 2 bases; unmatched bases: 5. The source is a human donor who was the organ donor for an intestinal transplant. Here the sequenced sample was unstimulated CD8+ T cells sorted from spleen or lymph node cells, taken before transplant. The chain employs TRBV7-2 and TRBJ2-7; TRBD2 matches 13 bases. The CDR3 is CASSSRLAGGTYEQYF. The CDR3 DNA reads TGTGCCAGCAGCTCGCGACTAGCGGGGGGTACCTACGAGCAGTACTTC. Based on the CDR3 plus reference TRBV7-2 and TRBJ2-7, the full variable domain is GAGVSQSPSNKVTEKGKDVELRCDPISGHTALYWYRQSLGQGLEFLIYFQGNSAPDKSGLPSDRFSAERTGGSVSTLTIQRTQQEDSAVYLCASSSRLAGGTYEQYFGPGTRLTVT.